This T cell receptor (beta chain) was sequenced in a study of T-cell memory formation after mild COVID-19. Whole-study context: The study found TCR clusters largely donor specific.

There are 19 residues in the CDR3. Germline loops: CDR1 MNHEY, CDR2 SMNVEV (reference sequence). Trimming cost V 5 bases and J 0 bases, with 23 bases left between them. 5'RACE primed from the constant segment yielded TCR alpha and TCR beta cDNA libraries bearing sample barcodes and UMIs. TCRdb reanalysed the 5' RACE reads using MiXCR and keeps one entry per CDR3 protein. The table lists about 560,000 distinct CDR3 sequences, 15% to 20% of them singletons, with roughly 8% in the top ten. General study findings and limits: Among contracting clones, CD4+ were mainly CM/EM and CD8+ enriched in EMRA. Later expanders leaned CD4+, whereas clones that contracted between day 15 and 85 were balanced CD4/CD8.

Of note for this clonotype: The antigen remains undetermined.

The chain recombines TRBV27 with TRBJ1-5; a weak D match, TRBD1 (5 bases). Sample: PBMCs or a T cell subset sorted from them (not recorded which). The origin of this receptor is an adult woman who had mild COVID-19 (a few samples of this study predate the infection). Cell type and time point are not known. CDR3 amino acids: CASSPSRQRASHSNQPQHF. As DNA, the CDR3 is TGTGCCAGCAGTCCCTCTAGACAGCGGGCATCTCATAGCAATCAGCCCCAGCATTTT.